This T cell receptor (beta chain) was found in a study of cytomegalovirus exposure and HLA in healthy donors. For the study at large: Falling in the Caucasian-associated ancestry cluster were 80% to 85% of under 450 genotyped donors. The study, taken as a whole, reports: A link between a missense DCLRE1C variant and TCR beta V- and J-gene trimming emerged from a later analysis. Reported results showed that the classifier diagnosed cytomegalovirus status with high specificity and sensitivity. Some TCR beta chains (roughly 150 of them) were listed as cytomegalovirus-associated.

PCR primers comprised 60 Vbeta and 13 Jbeta primers. Sequencing was performed with immunoSEQ multiplex PCR; in TCRdb, only in-frame clones are kept and a portion is missing. The sample records approximately 100,000 clones, about 9.5% being singletons. This clone was detected only a few times. The target antigen is unknown. The CDR3 extends over 12 amino acids. The ends were cut back, 5 bases at V and 7 bases at J, with 11 bases in the middle. CDR1 is SGHAT, CDR2 FQNNGV, per germline. The chain recombines TRBV11-2 with TRBJ1-2; no definite D call. Sequencing was done on a sample of PBMCs. This sequence originates from a man aged 35 to 55 in good health and CMV-seropositive. In nucleotides, the CDR3 is TGTGCCAGCAGCCGTCTCGTCTCTGGCTACACCTTC. Amino acids: CASSRLVSGYTF.